The clone carrying this T cell receptor beta chain came up many times. The sample comes from a study of response to subunit inactivated influenza vaccine. TCRdb reprocessed the RT-PCR reads via MiXCR and lists one record per CDR3 protein. The sample yields a few hundred thousand distinct CDR3 sequences, around 7.9% seen once. Germline CDR1 LGHDT, CDR2 YNNKEL (reference sequence). V lost 4 bases and J lost 2, with 12 bases in between. CDR3 length: 14 amino acids. The chain carries TRBV3-1 and TRBJ2-7; unclear D gene. The sequencing here drew on PBMCs from blood, taken less than 30 months after vaccination. This sequence was found in a man aged 45 to 75 who received an inactivated influenza vaccine. CDR3 loop: CASSPTMGTYEQYF. The DNA of the CDR3 is TGTGCCAGCAGCCCTACTATGGGAACCTACGAGCAGTACTTC.